This paragraph reports one TCR beta chain. These data originate in a study of tumor-infiltrating lymphocytes in localized non-small cell lung cancer. Only in-frame clones appear in the TCRdb table, and some are missing; sequencing was by immunoSEQ multiplex PCR. The sample contains about 13,000 clones, approximately 73% of which appear only once. CDR3 length: 18 amino acids. Deletions cut 3 bases from V and 2 bases from J, with 22 bases between. Germline values: CDR1 SGHTA, CDR2 FQGNSA. This clonotype was obtained from a human donor with non-small cell lung cancer. The V gene is TRBV7-2, the J gene TRBJ1-1; D not certain. The sequencing input was uninvolved lung tissue not adjacent to the tumor. CDR3 bases: TGTGCCAGCAGCTTCAACCGGGCGTTCTCCCCCAAAAACACTGAAGCTTTCTTT. Protein product: CASSFNRAFSPKNTEAFF.